The 8 T cell receptor beta chains below all came from one sample that was sequenced in a study of T cells expressing NK-cell markers. Using the 5' RACE reads, TCRdb records one entry per CDR3 protein without DNA. The sample table sets out roughly 420,000 distinct CDR3 sequences. The specimen sequenced was blood T cells: a sorted CD56 or NKG2C T cell subset, CD4+ or CD8+ T cells, or bulk PBMC T cells (not recorded which). These receptors all stem from a woman between 18 and 75 years old in good health.

V and J are TRBV29-1 and TRBJ2-1; lacking DNA, the TRBD1 call made by TCRdb goes unchecked. In germline, CDR1 is SQVTM, CDR2 ANQGSEA. This CDR3 spans 15 amino acids. CDR3 loop: CSVVPRDRALGGQFF.

The chain is built from TRBV6-6 and TRBJ1-2; TCRdb's D call of TRBD1 is untestable without DNA. Germline CDR1 is MNHNY and CDR2 is SVGAGI (reference sequence). CDR3 size: 13 residues. CDR3: CASSGTGDYGYTF.

This chain's CDR3 is CASSYIGEGADHEQFF. The rearrangement uses TRBV6-5 and TRBJ2-1; the TCRdb call, TRBD1, lacks DNA for checking. Germline CDR1 reads MNHEY; CDR2 reads SVGAGI. This CDR3 comprises 16 residues.

The chain uses TRBV20-1 and TRBJ1-1. Germline assignment: CDR1 DFQATT and CDR2 SNEGSKA (reference sequence). This CDR3 is built from 14 residues. CDR3 in amino acids: CSARPPHLSTEAFF.

The gene calls are TRBV2 and TRBJ2-5; the TRBD1 assignment by TCRdb is unverifiable without DNA. The CDR3 is made up of 15 amino acids. Germline assignment: CDR1 SNHLY and CDR2 FYNNEI. CDR3 region: CASSRQGANRVAQYF.

The genes are TRBV28 and TRBJ2-7; TCRdb's D gene call, TRBD1, goes unchecked for lack of DNA. Per germline, CDR1 MDHEN and CDR2 SYDVKM. The CDR3 contains 13 residues. The CDR3 protein is CASRIGGSYEQYF.

This chain uses TRBV19 with TRBJ2-1; there is no DNA to check the TCRdb D call of TRBD1. The CDR3 loop spans 16 amino acids. Germline-derived CDR1 and CDR2 are LNHDA and SQIVND (reference sequence). CDR3 loop: CASTTGSDPSYNEQFF.

This chain uses TRBV5-1 with TRBJ2-7. Germline V CDR1 and CDR2: SGHRS, YFSETQ. This CDR3 contains 12 residues. This CDR3 reads CASSSTYYEQYF.